Ten or more counts support the clone carrying this TCR beta chain. This sample was included in a study of T cells after yellow fever vaccination. TCRdb redid the calling of the 5' RACE reads with MiXCR, one entry per CDR3 protein. The table lists more than 90,000 distinct CDR3 sequences, roughly 8.9% of them singletons. The germline V gene encodes CDR1 SQVTM and CDR2 ANQGSEA. This CDR3 has 16 amino acids. Trimming took off 1 base at V and 6 bases at J, with 19 bases between the two ends. This TCR was recovered from a man aged 25-45 years who received the YFV17D yellow fever vaccine. This specimen consisted of CD8+ T cells sorted from PBMCs, obtained 45 days after the yellow fever booster vaccination. The chain joins TRBV29-1 to TRBJ2-1; the D is unclear. The CDR3 nucleotides read TGCAGCGTTGAAGGGCCCGGTTGGGCCGTTGGCAATGAGCAGTTCTTC. It codes for CSVEGPGWAVGNEQFF.